The T cell receptor beta chain described here comes from a study of regulatory T cells in long-lasting Graves disease. Study-wide background: With positive TSH receptor antibodies and over 5 years of antithyroid drugs, Graves' disease was considered persistent. Study conclusions and caveats: Small numbers of samples may have cut accuracy. TRBV28, TRBJ1-2 and TRBJ2-5 emerged as the favored segments in persistent disease.

Arm-PCR with iRepertoire HTBI primers amplified the CDR3 regions for these TCR beta libraries. MiXCR was run by TCRdb on the multiplex PCR reads, yielding one entry per CDR3 protein. The sample has roughly 400,000 distinct CDR3 sequences, roughly 20% seen once. Losses at the gene ends were 4 bases for V and 4 bases for J; bases not matched to a gene: 4. Germline CDR1 SGHAT, CDR2 FQNNGV. The CDR3 contains 15 residues. The time point was: persistent/refractory GD, antithyroid drugs over 5 years with positive TRAb. PBMCs provided the RNA from which the TCR library was made. This clonotype was seen at least ten times. Its antigen is as yet unknown.

Source: peripheral blood mononuclear cells (PBMCs), taken when the disease was refractory, from a patient treated with antithyroid drugs. The V call is TRBV11-2, the J call TRBJ2-6; 7 bases agree with TRBD1. The clonotype originates from a female donor with Graves disease. The DNA for the CDR3 is TGTGCCAGCAGCTCCACAGGGGTCGGGGCCAACGTCCTGACTTTC. It yields the protein CASSSTGVGANVLTF.